Listed here are 17 T cell receptor beta chains from one sample, sequenced in a study of T-cell memory formation after mild COVID-19. Using its own MiXCR run on the 5' RACE reads, TCRdb lists one record per CDR3 protein. The repertoire includes 65,000 to 95,000 distinct CDR3 sequences, 9.5% to 15% of them detected once, and approximately 41% sits in the top ten. The material sequenced was PBMCs or a T cell subset sorted from them (not recorded which). These receptor sequences come from a man younger than 35 who had mild COVID-19 (a few samples of this study predate the infection). Cell type and time point are not known.

This clonotype was seen only a few times. The rearrangement uses TRBV4-1 and TRBJ1-5; the D gene is possibly TRBD1 (5 bases). Deletions cut 1 base from V and 1 base from J, with 11 bases between. This CDR3 is built from 16 residues. The germline CDR1 and CDR2 sequences are MGHRA and YSYEKL. CDR3 nucleotide sequence: TGCGCCAGCAGCCAAGGAATGACAGAAAGCAATCAGCCCCAGCATTTT. It is translated as CASSQGMTESNQPQHF.

The sample holds a few counts of this clonotype. The rearrangement links TRBV7-6 to TRBJ2-3, with 9 bases that match TRBD2. The V gene end was trimmed by 3 bases and the J gene end by 6 bases; junction bases not matched to a gene: 10. Germline loops: CDR1 SGHVS, CDR2 FNYEAQ. The CDR3 runs 16 residues. The DNA of the CDR3 is TGTGCCAGCAGCTTCCGGGCGGGGGGGGTCGGCGATACGCAGTATTTT. Its protein is CASSFRAGGVGDTQYF.

This clonotype was counted a few times. This chain links TRBV19 with TRBJ1-5, with D perhaps TRBD1 (6 bases). The CDR3 runs 12 residues. Trimming left V 8 bases short and J 1 base short, with 6 bases between. Germline assignment: CDR1 LNHDA and CDR2 SQIVND (reference sequence). CDR3 amino acids: CASGGSNQPQHF. The CDR3 DNA reads as TGTGCCAGTGGGGGCAGCAATCAGCCCCAGCATTTT.

The chain is built from TRBV6-5 and TRBJ1-5; perhaps TRBD1 as D (6 bases). The CDR3 loop spans 14 amino acids. Germline loops: CDR1 MNHEY, CDR2 SVGAGI. V lost 2 bases and J 7 bases, leaving 12 bases between the germline ends. DNA of the CDR3: TGTGCCAGCAGTTACAGGGGGGTGGGACAGCCCCAGCATTTT. The encoded protein is CASSYRGVGQPQHF.

The chain links TRBV4-1 to TRBJ1-2, with D perhaps TRBD1 (6 bases). Per germline, CDR1 MGHRA and CDR2 YSYEKL. The CDR3 has 15 residues. Trimming removed 1 base at V and 5 bases at J, with 14 bases between. The chain's CDR3 is CASSQGVTGLYGYTF. CDR3 nucleotide sequence: TGCGCCAGCAGCCAAGGGGTGACAGGCCTGTATGGCTACACCTTC.

The V gene is TRBV4-1, the J gene TRBJ2-3, with D unclear. Between the trimmed V and J ends, which lost 3 bases and 0 bases, there was a span of 19 bases. This CDR3 comprises 18 residues. The germline gives CDR1 MGHRA, CDR2 YSYEKL. The CDR3 DNA reads as TGCGCCAGCAGCCATGGCACGGGCGGATACAGTAGCACAGATACGCAGTATTTT. It encodes CASSHGTGGYSSTDTQYF.

The V gene is TRBV9, the J gene TRBJ1-1; D not resolved. The germline V gene has CDR1 SGDLS and CDR2 YYNGEE. Trimming removed 4 bases at V and 0 bases at J, with 10 bases between. This CDR3 comprises 14 residues. CDR3 amino acids: CASSPGGMNTEAFF. The CDR3 nucleotides are TGTGCCAGCAGCCCCGGAGGCATGAACACTGAAGCTTTCTTT. Combining the CDR3 with reference TRBV9 and TRBJ1-1 gives the whole variable domain DSGVTQTPKHLITATGQRVTLRCSPRSGDLSVYWYQQSLDQGLQFLIQYYNGEERAKGNILERFSAQQFPDLHSELNLSSLELGDSALYFCASSPGGMNTEAFFGQGTRLTVV.

This clonotype was seen only a few times. The chain links TRBV4-3 to TRBJ1-2, with 7 bases identical to TRBD1. CDR3 length equals 15 residues. The ends lost 0 bases at V and 4 bases at J; junction bases unmatched: 5. CDR1 is LGHNA, CDR2 YSLEER, per germline. The DNA for the CDR3 is TGCGCCAGCAGCCAAGAAGACAGGGCTCCCTATGGCTACACCTTC. It translates to CASSQEDRAPYGYTF.

This clonotype has at least ten counts. V and J are TRBV12-3 or TRBV12-4 and TRBJ1-4; D is unclear. This CDR3 comprises 15 residues. Deletions cut 4 bases from V and 8 bases from J, with 17 bases between. In DNA form, the CDR3 reads TGTGCCAGCAGTTCCCTTCACAGAAAGAGGGAAAAACTGTTTTTT. Translation gives CASSSLHRKREKLFF.

The rearrangement joins TRBV5-1 to TRBJ1-5, with D unresolved. Germline CDR1 is SGHRS and CDR2 is YFSETQ. V was trimmed by 3 bases and J by 4 bases, leaving 8 bases between them. The CDR3 is 13 amino acids. DNA for the CDR3: TGCGCCAGCAGCTCGACCATTAATCAGCCCCAGCATTTT. This translates into CASSSTINQPQHF. The full variable domain, in which reference TRBV5-1 and TRBJ1-5 provide the parts outside the CDR3, is KAGVTQTPRYLIKTRGQQVTLSCSPISGHRSVSWYQQTPGQGLQFLFEYFSETQRNKGNFPGRFSGRQFSNSRSEMNVSTLELGDSALYLCASSSTINQPQHFGDGTRLSIL.

This chain connects TRBV5-6 to TRBJ2-7; 8 nucleotides align to TRBD1. The V segment lost 5 bases and the J segment 2 bases; nucleotides outside the gene matches: 6. The CDR3 sequence is 14 residues long. Germline V lookup: CDR1 SGHDT, CDR2 YYEEEE. The DNA for the CDR3 is TGTGCCAGCAGATTCGGGACAGGAGCCTACGAGCAGTACTTC. Its protein is CASRFGTGAYEQYF.

V gene TRBV10-2 combines with J gene TRBJ1-1; 10 nucleotides align to TRBD1. The CDR3 covers 17 residues. Germline CDR1 and CDR2: WSHSY and SAAADI. The trim removed 1 base at V and 4 bases at J, leaving 9 bases unmatched. The CDR3 here is CASSEFRDRGWTTEAFF. CDR3 bases: TGCGCCAGCAGTGAGTTTAGGGACAGGGGATGGACCACTGAAGCTTTCTTT.

This sequence joins TRBV7-9 and TRBJ1-2, with D hard to call. This CDR3 is built from 12 residues. Trimming removed 5 bases from V and 5 bases from J, with 9 bases in between. Germline assignment: CDR1 SEHNR and CDR2 FQNEAQ (reference sequence). For the CDR3, the DNA is TGTGCCAGCAGCGAACAAGTTTATGGCTACACCTTC. Protein: CASSEQVYGYTF.

The genes are TRBV7-9 and TRBJ2-3, with D tentatively TRBD1 (6 bases). Germline V gene data show CDR1 as SEHNR and CDR2 as FQNEAQ (reference sequence). This CDR3 is built from 17 residues. V shed 1 base and J shed 6 bases, with 20 bases lying between them. The CDR3 spells CASSLEGVDYGPDTQYF. Written as DNA, the CDR3 is TGTGCCAGCAGCTTAGAGGGGGTGGATTACGGGCCGGATACGCAGTATTTT. Full variable domain (outside the CDR3, taken from reference TRBV7-9 and TRBJ2-3): DTGVSQNPRHKITKRGQNVTFRCDPISEHNRLYWYRQTLGQGPEFLTYFQNEAQLEKSRLLSDRFSAERPKGSFSTLEIQRTEQGDSAMYLCASSLEGVDYGPDTQYFGPGTRLTVL.

The sample holds a few counts of this clonotype. The rearrangement links TRBV6-2 or TRBV6-3 to TRBJ2-7; no clear D. Trimming shortened V by 5 bases and J by 4 bases, and 9 bases separated the two germline ends. There are 12 residues in the CDR3. The germline V gene has CDR1 MNHEY and CDR2 SVGEGT. CDR3 in amino acids: CASSLSDYEQYV. As DNA, the CDR3 is TGTGCCAGCAGTCTCTCGGATTACGAGCAGTACGTC.

This clonotype was counted only a few times. The gene calls are TRBV12-3 or TRBV12-4 and TRBJ1-2; D possibly corresponds to TRBD1 (5 bases). CDR3 length: 15 amino acids. V lost 5 bases and J 6 bases, leaving 19 bases between the germline ends. The CDR3 loop reads CASSNPGRLRDGYTF. DNA of the CDR3: TGTGCCAGCAGTAACCCGGGACGCCTGAGGGATGGCTACACCTTC.

This chain links TRBV29-1 with TRBJ2-1, with D tentatively TRBD1 (5 bases). The CDR3 totals 15 residues. Trimming took off 1 base at V and 2 bases at J, with 12 bases between the two ends. CDR1 SQVTM and CDR2 ANQGSEA come from the germline V gene. In nucleotides, the CDR3 is TGCAGCGTTGAAGGGGCAGGGTCCCCCTACAATGAGCAGTTCTTC. Translating gives CSVEGAGSPYNEQFF.